This TCR beta chain comes out of a study of blood T cell repertoires in COVID-19. About the research overall: The origin of the acute and convalescent COVID-19 samples was the United States, Italy and Spain. In each case, the material was cDNA or gDNA derived from T cells, B-cell-depleted T cells, or PBMCs.

Authors' analysis steps: How many nucleated cells were present was estimated from reference gene primer amplification. Produced via immunoSEQ multiplex PCR; TCRdb's table is partial and in-frame only. That table furnishes V, J and clone size, whereas the DNA furnished D and trimming. This sample has about 180,000 clones, with approximately 83% found just once. V lost 5 bases and J lost 0, with 14 bases in between. Germline CDR1 LGHNT, CDR2 FRNRAP. The CDR3 has 16 residues. The TCR was taken from a man over 45 with active or convalescent COVID-19. This chain joins TRBV12-5 and TRBJ2-1; D is perhaps TRBD1 (6 bases). Sequenced input: peripheral blood. CDR3 nucleotides: TGTGCTAGTGGTACCCTCGGACAGAACTCCTACAATGAGCAGTTCTTC. Translation: CASGTLGQNSYNEQFF.